Listed below are T cell receptor beta chains from one sample, sequenced in a study of T cell repertoires in cytomegalovirus infection. TCRdb recomputed calls from the reads with MiXCR, one row per CDR3 protein. Found here are approximately 500,000 distinct CDR3 sequences, 26% of them singletons; the top ten hold about 12%. Sequencing was performed on PBMCs. The receptor source for this set is a human donor in good health (CMV status not recorded). Some clones in this sample may be carry-over from other donors' samples. The CDR3 runs from the conserved cysteine through the conserved F or W. A D gene is named only where the DNA matches it firmly. Rows give clone size only sometimes, using once, few, many, or a class for an expanded clone.

clone_size	v_call	j_call	d_call	cdr3_aa	cdr3_nt
.	TRBV20-1	TRBJ2-3	TRBD1	CSASPGQDFTDTQYF	TGCAGTGCTAGTCCAGGACAGGACTTCACAGATACGCAGTATTTT
few	TRBV6-2/TRBV6-3	TRBJ2-7	TRBD2	CASSQPTSGRAYEQYF	TGTGCCAGCAGCCAACCGACTAGCGGGAGGGCCTACGAGCAGTACTTC
.	TRBV5-6	TRBJ2-3	.	CASSRPNLDTQYF	TGTGCCAGCAGCAGACCCAATCTCGATACGCAGTATTTT
few	TRBV5-6	TRBJ1-3	.	CASSLMSGGSGNTIYF	TGTGCCAGCAGCTTGATGTCCGGGGGCTCTGGAAACACCATATATTTT
.	TRBV7-9	TRBJ1-3	.	CASSLDRVSPGNTIYF	TGTGCCAGCAGCTTAGATCGGGTTTCCCCTGGAAACACCATATATTTT
.	TRBV7-2	TRBJ2-2	.	CASSLTSTNTGELFF	TGTGCCAGCAGCTTAACTTCAACGAACACCGGGGAGCTGTTTTTT
few	TRBV6-2/TRBV6-3	TRBJ1-2	TRBD1	CASSYGIIQGSEYGYTF	TGTGCCAGCAGTTACGGGATCATACAGGGGAGTGAGTATGGCTACACCTTC
many	TRBV7-2	TRBJ2-5	.	CASSLERGWVRETQYF	TGTGCCAGCAGCTTAGAAAGGGGGTGGGTTCGCGAGACCCAGTACTTC
once	TRBV19	TRBJ1-1	.	CASSIDSITEAFF	TGTGCCAGTAGTATAGACAGCATCACTGAAGCTTTCTTT
.	TRBV7-9	TRBJ1-1	.	CASSPMGSTEAFF	TGTGCCAGCAGCCCCATGGGGAGCACTGAAGCTTTCTTT
.	TRBV18	TRBJ2-1	.	CASSPIRGNEQFF	TGTGCCAGCTCACCAATTAGGGGAAATGAGCAGTTCTTC
.	TRBV7-2	TRBJ2-2	TRBD2	CASSLRLAGGPNTGELFF	TGTGCCAGCAGCTTAAGACTAGCGGGAGGACCGAACACCGGGGAGCTGTTTTTT
many	TRBV7-9	TRBJ1-4	TRBD1	CASSFGTGGSEKLFF	TGTGCCAGCAGCTTCGGGACAGGGGGTAGTGAAAAACTGTTTTTT
.	TRBV3-1	TRBJ2-1	TRBD2	CASSQDPALERGYNEQFF	TGTGCCAGCAGCCAAGATCCCGCCTTAGAGCGGGGGTACAATGAGCAGTTCTTC
once	TRBV4-3	TRBJ1-2	.	CASSQEGTVNYGYTF	TGCGCCAGCAGCCAAGAGGGCACGGTTAACTATGGCTACACCTTC
few	TRBV27	TRBJ1-2	.	CASSSTRYYGYTF	TGTGCCAGCAGTTCCACAAGATACTATGGCTACACCTTC
.	TRBV5-4	TRBJ2-1	TRBD2	CASSLWLGTSGTNEQFF	TGTGCCAGCAGCTTGTGGCTGGGGACTAGCGGGACAAATGAGCAGTTCTTC
few	TRBV19	TRBJ2-7	.	CASSIDGVTGYEQYF	TGTGCCAGTAGTATAGACGGGGTGACAGGCTACGAGCAGTACTTC
.	TRBV28	TRBJ2-5	.	CASRDYQETQYF	TGTGCCAGCAGGGATTACCAAGAGACCCAGTACTTC
few	TRBV15	TRBJ1-4	.	CATMEQRREKLFF	TGTGCCACGATGGAACAAAGGCGGGAAAAACTGTTTTTT
.	TRBV6-5	TRBJ1-1	.	CASSYVLTANTEAFF	TGTGCCAGCAGTTACGTTTTGACAGCGAACACTGAAGCTTTCTTT
few	TRBV11-3	TRBJ1-4	.	CASSLAAETNEKLFF	TGTGCCAGCAGCTTAGCGGCAGAAACTAATGAAAAACTGTTTTTT
.	TRBV27	TRBJ1-2	.	CASSPGGPNGYTF	TGTGCCAGCAGTCCCGGGGGACCGAATGGCTACACCTTC
few	TRBV6-1	TRBJ1-1	TRBD1	CASSALTGGDTEAFF	TGTGCCAGCAGTGCCCTGACAGGGGGGGACACTGAAGCTTTCTTT
many	TRBV7-6	TRBJ2-5	.	CASSLAGQQETQYF	TGTGCCAGCAGCTTAGCAGGCCAACAAGAGACCCAGTACTTC
.	TRBV28	TRBJ1-5	.	CASSLRGINNQPQHF	TGTGCCAGCAGTTTAAGGGGAATTAACAATCAGCCCCAGCATTTT
.	TRBV6-2/TRBV6-3	TRBJ2-5	.	CASTQQGRQETQYF	TGTGCCAGCACCCAACAGGGACGACAAGAGACCCAGTACTTC
few	TRBV7-2	TRBJ2-1	.	CASSLDGGLQFF	TGTGCCAGCAGCTTAGATGGGGGCCTGCAGTTCTTC
once	TRBV9	TRBJ1-2	.	CASSVGGTPNYGYTF	TGTGCCAGCAGCGTGGGAGGGACGCCCAACTATGGCTACACCTTC
few	TRBV20-1	TRBJ2-3	.	CSARPYIRGDTQYF	TGCAGTGCTAGACCCTACATACGGGGAGATACGCAGTATTTT
few	TRBV12-3/TRBV12-4	TRBJ2-3	TRBD2	CASSPTRRLAGASSKDTQYF	TGTGCCAGCAGCCCCACCCGAAGACTAGCGGGCGCCTCAAGCAAGGATACGCAGTATTTT
few	TRBV20-1	TRBJ2-5	TRBD2	CSARGGQETQYF	TGCAGTGCTCGGGGGGGTCAAGAGACCCAGTACTTC
.	TRBV19	TRBJ1-2	.	CASTPGGAWGYGYTF	TGTGCCAGTACTCCGGGGGGCGCTTGGGGCTATGGCTACACCTTC
few	TRBV12-3/TRBV12-4	TRBJ2-1	TRBD2	CATTVAGSYNEQFF	TGTGCCACCACGGTAGCGGGAAGCTACAATGAGCAGTTCTTC
few	TRBV7-9	TRBJ2-1	TRBD2	CASSNSGSINEQFF	TGTGCCAGCAGCAATAGCGGGAGTATAAATGAGCAGTTCTTC
.	TRBV7-2	TRBJ1-4	TRBD1	CASSSHGGGTANQKLFF	TGTGCCAGCAGCTCCCACGGGGGGGGGACAGCCAATCAAAAACTGTTTTTT
.	TRBV6-2/TRBV6-3	TRBJ2-3	TRBD2	CASSYPFGTSGRTDTQYF	TGTGCCAGCAGTTACCCCTTCGGGACTAGCGGTCGCACAGATACGCAGTATTTT
few	TRBV6-6	TRBJ1-2	.	CASLGPRSYGYTF	TGTGCCAGCCTAGGCCCAAGGTCCTATGGCTACACCTTC
.	TRBV15	TRBJ2-1	.	CATSKGPVDEQFF	TGTGCCACCAGCAAAGGGCCCGTCGATGAGCAGTTCTTC
many	TRBV11-2	TRBJ2-1	TRBD2	CASSVNVAGGNEQFF	TGTGCCAGCAGCGTAAATGTAGCGGGAGGCAATGAGCAGTTCTTC
few	TRBV12-3/TRBV12-4	TRBJ1-1	TRBD1	CASSPRGQGRAEAFF	TGTGCCAGCAGCCCTCGGGGACAGGGGCGCGCTGAAGCTTTCTTT
.	TRBV7-9	TRBJ1-4	TRBD1	CASSPRQGENEKLFF	TGTGCCAGCAGCCCCCGACAGGGAGAAAATGAAAAACTGTTTTTT
once	TRBV4-3	TRBJ2-3	TRBD2	CASSRRLAGGREDTQYF	TGCGCCAGCAGCCGCAGATTAGCGGGAGGGCGGGAAGATACGCAGTATTTT
few	TRBV19	TRBJ2-3	.	CASSITDIGADTQYF	TGTGCCAGTAGTATAACGGACATCGGGGCAGATACGCAGTATTTT
few	TRBV6-6	TRBJ2-1	.	CASTLPSGLEQFF	TGTGCCAGCACCCTCCCCTCAGGGTTGGAGCAGTTCTTC
.	TRBV29-1	TRBJ2-7	.	CSVADTNYEQYF	TGCAGCGTGGCGGACACGAACTACGAGCAGTACTTC
.	TRBV27	TRBJ1-2	TRBD1	CASSNPGQGGYGYTF	TGTGCCAGCAGCAACCCTGGACAGGGGGGCTATGGCTACACCTTC
many	TRBV12-3/TRBV12-4	TRBJ2-3	TRBD1	CASRHPGQGPDTQYF	TGTGCCAGCAGACACCCGGGACAGGGCCCGGATACGCAGTATTTT
few	TRBV7-6	TRBJ2-5	.	CASSLGAWETVQETQYF	TGTGCCAGCAGCTTAGGGGCTTGGGAGACAGTGCAAGAGACCCAGTACTTC
.	TRBV28	TRBJ2-1	.	CASSLVGVVEQFF	TGTGCCAGCAGTTTAGTAGGCGTAGTTGAGCAGTTCTTC
.	TRBV7-8	TRBJ2-1	.	CASSATSRGMSSYNEQFF	TGTGCCAGCAGCGCGACTAGTAGGGGTATGAGCTCCTACAATGAGCAGTTCTTC
many	TRBV6-5	TRBJ2-7	.	CASSYSFSGTGGEQYF	TGTGCCAGCAGTTACTCGTTCTCTGGGACGGGTGGCGAGCAGTACTTC
.	TRBV25-1	TRBJ1-2	TRBD1	CASSEARGQGVTYGYTF	TGTGCCAGCAGTGAAGCTCGGGGACAGGGTGTAACGTATGGCTACACCTTC